One sample yielded the 24 T cell receptor beta chains listed below, sequenced in a study of Graves' ophthalmopathy and Graves' hyperthyroidism. CDR3 regions of TCR beta were amplified from RNA transcripts. Second-round multiplex PCR came after a first-round RT-PCR that employed HTBI primers. TCRdb called the multiplex PCR reads again in MiXCR, with one record for every CDR3 protein. The data contain hundreds of thousands of distinct CDR3 sequences, over 40% of them seen just once; the ten biggest clones take up 3% to 3.5%. Input material: peripheral blood. These receptors were collected from an adult man with Graves' ophthalmopathy.

This sequence joins TRBV12-3 or TRBV12-4 and TRBJ2-5; TRBD2 aligns across 7 bases. V shed 3 bases and J 6 bases; nucleotides not matched to a gene: 4. This CDR3 contains 13 residues. The CDR3 region has the DNA TGTGCCAGCAGTTTGACTAGCATAAAGACCCAGTACTTC. Its protein is CASSLTSIKTQYF.

This clonotype was observed at least ten times. The chain joins TRBV12-3 or TRBV12-4 to TRBJ1-5; TRBD1 matches at 9 bases. V dropped 5 bases and J dropped 7; count of bases not matched to a gene: 9. CDR3 size: 15 residues. CDR3 loop: CASSLGTGSLQPQHF. DNA of the CDR3: TGTGCCAGCAGTCTCGGGACAGGGAGCTTACAGCCCCAGCATTTT.

This clonotype appeared many times. The chain couples TRBV15 to TRBJ2-5, with 10 bases identical to TRBD2. Germline lookup yields CDR1 LNHNV and CDR2 YYDKDF (reference sequence). This CDR3 is 16 amino acids long. V shed 3 bases and J 5 bases; nucleotides not matched to a gene: 9. The DNA of the CDR3 is TGTGCCACCAGCAGCACCGGACTAGCGGTGCGGGAGACCCAGTACTTC. Translated: CATSSTGLAVRETQYF.

This clonotype has a count of ten or more. This sequence joins TRBV7-9 and TRBJ2-2; TRBD2 is a possible D gene (6 bases). The ends were cut back, 1 base at V and 9 bases at J, with 9 bases in the middle. Per germline, CDR1 SEHNR and CDR2 FQNEAQ (reference sequence). This CDR3 has 13 amino acids. CDR3 bases: TGTGCCAGCAGCTTAGGGGAGGTCCGGGAGCTGTTTTTT. Translating gives CASSLGEVRELFF.

The chain joins TRBV25-1 to TRBJ1-6; 8 nucleotides align to TRBD1. From germline, CDR1 is MGHDK and CDR2 SYGVNS. Trimming removed 3 bases from V and 10 bases from J; junction bases left unmatched: 11. The CDR3 length is 16 residues. The CDR3 is CASSDSGQGGRSPLHF. The CDR3 nucleotides are TGTGCCAGCAGTGACTCTGGACAGGGAGGTCGATCACCCCTCCACTTT.

The chain joins TRBV2 to TRBJ1-2; D might be TRBD1 (5 bases). V lost 4 bases and J 5 bases, leaving 14 bases between the germline ends. The CDR3 is 14 amino acids. The germline gives CDR1 SNHLY, CDR2 FYNNEI. CDR3 coding DNA: TGTGCCAGCAGTGGGGGCAGCTCAAAATATGGCTACACCTTC. This codes for CASSGGSSKYGYTF.

The table lists this clonotype with many counts. The chain links TRBV5-1 to TRBJ2-7; D tentatively reads TRBD1 or TRBD2 (5 bases each). Germline V gene lookup returns CDR1 SGHRS and CDR2 YFSETQ. The CDR3 consists of 14 residues. The V and J ends lost 0 bases and 3 bases respectively, with 10 bases between them. The CDR3 bases are TGCGCCAGCAGCTTGGGTGGGGACCTCTACGAGCAGTACTTC. Its translation is CASSLGGDLYEQYF.

This clonotype showed up just a few times. This sequence joins TRBV3-2 and TRBJ1-1. TRBV3-2 is reported as a pseudogene. The CDR3 length is 14 residues. Written as DNA, the CDR3 is TGTGCCAGCAGCCAAGATCGAGTGATCACTGAAGCTTTCTTT. Translation gives CASSQDRVITEAFF.

This clonotype was recorded at least ten times. The chain links TRBV12-3 or TRBV12-4 to TRBJ2-5, with 8 bases aligning to TRBD1. Losses at the gene ends were 8 bases for V and 4 bases for J; bases not matched to a gene: 12. The CDR3 length is 15 residues. For the CDR3, the DNA is TGTGCCAGCGGGTTCGGACAGGGCAAAGGAGAGACCCAGTACTTC. It encodes CASGFGQGKGETQYF.

This clonotype was counted at least ten times. The chain has TRBV9 and TRBJ1-6; no clear D gene. With 0 bases removed from V and 7 bases from J, the gap between germline ends came to 11 bases. The CDR3 is 15 residues long. In germline, CDR1 is SGDLS, CDR2 YYNGEE. The CDR3 region is CASSVGTSGNSPLHF. Here the CDR3 DNA reads TGTGCCAGCAGCGTAGGGACCTCTGGGAATTCACCCCTCCACTTT.

On this clonotype itself: The CDR3 ends on some other residue instead of the conserved phenylalanine or tryptophan, so this is likely a read error. This chain connects TRBV25-1 to TRBJ1-2, with a possible D match to TRBD1 (5 bases). The CDR3 consists of 12 residues. Germline assignment: CDR1 MGHDK and CDR2 SYGVNS. The V and J ends lost 10 bases and 1 base respectively, with 10 bases between them. In DNA, the CDR3 is TGTGCCACCAAGGGGAGTAACTATGGCTACACCCTC. Encoded protein: CATKGSNYGYTL.

This clonotype was recorded a few times. The chain uses TRBV10-3 and TRBJ1-1, with TRBD1 as a possible D gene (5 bases). Per the germline V gene, CDR1 is ENHRY and CDR2 is SYGVKD. V lost 10 bases and J lost 0, with 18 bases in between. There are 15 residues in the CDR3. CDR3 bases: TGTGCCAGCCTAGAGGCAGGGCTCATGAACACTGAAGCTTTCTTT. Its translation is CASLEAGLMNTEAFF.

This clonotype was seen repeatedly, ten times or more. The chain links TRBV10-2 to TRBJ2-7; 7 bases fit TRBD2. This CDR3 has 16 residues. CDR1 WSHSY and CDR2 SAAADI come from the germline V gene. V lost 8 bases and J lost 3; bases outside the gene matches: 16. The DNA for the CDR3 is TGCGCCAGCCAGAGACTACTTACTAGCGCGAACTACGAGCAGTACTTC. As protein: CASQRLLTSANYEQYF.

This clonotype appeared many times. The rearrangement links TRBV7-9 to TRBJ1-1; no clear D gene. The CDR3 runs to 12 residues. Germline CDR1 and CDR2: SEHNR and FQNEAQ (reference sequence). V lost 1 base and J 7 bases, leaving 7 bases between the germline ends. The CDR3 sequence: CASSLDKGEAFF. The CDR3 DNA follows: TGTGCCAGCAGCTTAGATAAGGGTGAAGCTTTCTTT.

This clonotype was picked up one time. A read error may be the cause here, since a much bigger clone is one base away. J is TRBJ2-5 and V is TRBV2; maybe TRBD1 (5 bases). The last part of the DNA fits TRBJ2-7 better; the J call may be wrong. Germline lookup yields CDR1 SNHLY and CDR2 FYNNEI. The CDR3 length is 14 residues. CDR3 in amino acids: CASSIRQLVYEQYF. DNA of the CDR3: TGTGCCAGCAGCATCCGACAGCTAGTTTACGAGCAGTACTTC.

For this clonotype: Relative to the germline gene, one junction end is altered; a read error may explain this. The chain carries TRBV10-3 and TRBJ2-5, with D maybe TRBD2 (5 bases). The CDR3 consists of 14 residues. Germline V CDR1 and CDR2: ENHRY, SYGVKD. CDR3 sequence reads: CASSANRGEETQYF. The CDR3 DNA follows: TGTGCCAGCAGTGCCAACCGGGGAGAAGAGACCCAGTACTTC.

This clonotype was recorded at least ten times. The V gene is TRBV4-3, the J gene TRBJ2-6; no clear D gene. This CDR3 has 15 residues. The V gene lost 4 bases and the J gene lost 0 bases, with 7 bases spanning the gap. CDR1 LGHNA and CDR2 YSLEER come from the germline V gene. The CDR3 protein is CASSRRSSGANVLTF. The CDR3 coding sequence is TGCGCCAGCAGCCGTCGTAGCTCTGGGGCCAACGTCCTGACTTTC.

The V call is TRBV29-1, the J call TRBJ1-2; 7 bases line up with TRBD1. Germline assignment: CDR1 SQVTM and CDR2 ANQGSEA. Germline trimming cut 8 bases from V and 8 bases from J; bases unmatched to any gene: 8. This CDR3 is 11 amino acids long. For the CDR3, the DNA is TGCAGCCAGGACAGGTTCGGAGGCTACACCTTC. It encodes CSQDRFGGYTF.

The table lists this clonotype with many counts. The J gene is TRBJ1-2, the V gene TRBV5-6; 7 bases match TRBD1. The germline CDR1 and CDR2 sequences are SGHDT and YYEEEE. V trimming: 4 bases; J trimming: 2 bases; junction bases outside the gene matches: 5. The CDR3 is 14 amino acids. The CDR3 loop is CASSQTGINYGYTF. CDR3 DNA: TGTGCCAGCAGCCAGACAGGGATCAACTATGGCTACACCTTC. The complete variable domain, with remaining parts taken from reference TRBV5-6 and TRBJ1-2, reads DAGVTQSPTHLIKTRGQQVTLRCSPKSGHDTVSWYQQALGQGPQFIFQYYEEEERQRGNFPDRFSGHQFPNYSSELNVNALLLGDSALYLCASSQTGINYGYTFGSGTRLTVV.

This clonotype appeared many times. The chain joins TRBV4-1 to TRBJ1-6; D is ambiguous. Trimming removed 1 base at V and 8 bases at J, with 3 bases between. Germline V gives CDR1 MGHRA, CDR2 YSYEKL. This CDR3 has 12 amino acids. The CDR3 is CASSQVDSPLHF. In DNA form, the CDR3 reads TGCGCCAGCAGCCAAGTAGATTCACCCCTCCACTTT.

V is TRBV10-2 and J is TRBJ2-6; TRBD2 matches 12 bases. CDR1 and CDR2 (germline): WSHSY, SAAADI. Trimming cost V 6 bases and J 0 bases; bases outside gene matches: 6. The CDR3 covers 18 residues. Here the CDR3 DNA reads TGCGCCAGCAGAGACGGACTAGCGGGATTCTCTGGGGCCAACGTCCTGACTTTC. Protein product: CASRDGLAGFSGANVLTF.

The sample holds many counts of this clonotype. The rearrangement uses TRBV6-5 and TRBJ1-2; D gene ambiguous. The V end lost 0 bases, the J end lost 2 bases, and 10 bases lay between the germline ends. The CDR3 is made up of 15 amino acids. CDR1 and CDR2 from the germline V gene are MNHEY and SVGAGI. The chain's CDR3 is CASSYSALRNYGYTF. The CDR3 DNA follows: TGTGCCAGCAGTTACTCGGCCCTCCGGAACTATGGCTACACCTTC.

This clonotype showed up many times. The chain carries TRBV19 and TRBJ1-6; 7 nucleotides agree with TRBD1. The CDR3 loop spans 13 amino acids. Germline trimming cut 6 bases from V and 11 bases from J; bases unmatched to any gene: 7. Germline V lookup: CDR1 LNHDA, CDR2 SQIVND (reference sequence). The CDR3 here is CASSDRAETPLHF. The CDR3 coding sequence is TGTGCCAGTAGCGACAGGGCGGAGACACCCCTCCACTTT.

This clonotype was counted at least ten times. The chain has TRBV7-9 and TRBJ1-1; no firm D call. The V gene's germline CDR1 is SEHNR and CDR2 FQNEAQ (reference sequence). The V end was cut by 5 bases, the J end by 5 bases, with 9 bases between. This CDR3 is built from 12 residues. The CDR3 sequence: CASSSSETEAFF. In DNA, the CDR3 is TGTGCCAGCAGCAGCTCCGAGACTGAAGCTTTCTTT. The variable domain in full, with the rest retrieved from reference TRBV7-9 and TRBJ1-1, is DTGVSQNPRHKITKRGQNVTFRCDPISEHNRLYWYRQTLGQGPEFLTYFQNEAQLEKSRLLSDRFSAERPKGSFSTLEIQRTEQGDSAMYLCASSSSETEAFFGQGTRLTVV.